This T cell receptor beta chain is from a study of cytomegalovirus exposure and HLA in healthy donors. As for the study in general: From HLA-typed donors, an early data release held some 91 million unique TCRs.

Notes on the study in general: Highly shared variants forming one cluster were likely a sequencing artifact. Specificity of three CMV-associated chains for CMV antigens was verified in vitro.

With regard to this clone: Its antigen is still unknown.

V dropped 4 bases and J dropped 0 bases, with 13 bases sitting between them. The CDR3 covers 15 residues. Germline CDR1 LGHNA, CDR2 YSLEER. The PCR used 60 Vbeta and 13 Jbeta primers. Assay: immunoSEQ multiplex PCR; the TCRdb copy retains only in-frame clones and omits some. The data hold some 150,000 clones, with 87% observed a single time. This chain joins TRBV4-3 and TRBJ2-7; D may be TRBD1 (6 bases). Sequencing used PBMCs. The source of this sequence is a woman between 25 and 40 years old in good health and CMV-seronegative. CDR3 sequence reads: CASSRPGTRSYEQYF. Here the CDR3 DNA reads TGCGCCAGCAGCCGACCCGGGACACGCTCCTACGAGCAGTACTTC.